The source of this T cell receptor (beta chain) is a study of blood T cells in healthy people across ages. Study-wide context: Template-switching capture recovered about one barcoded beta molecule per two T cells. Study results and caveats: Both higher diversity and more naive CD4+ cells marked long-lived donors when set against aged donors. In older individuals, TCR beta diversity per million T cells was lower, falling roughly linearly with age.

The length of the CDR3 is 17 residues. From germline, CDR1 is DFQATT and CDR2 SNEGSKA (reference sequence). V gave up 1 base and J gave up 7 bases; unmatched junction bases: 9. PCR was performed a second time for about 6 to 11 cycles using a sample-barcoded 5' primer and a J-beta primer mix. TCRdb re-called the 5' RACE reads with MiXCR, one entry per CDR3 protein. The sample yields approximately 790,000 distinct CDR3 sequences, 55% to 65% seen once. Notes on this clonotype: What it recognizes is unknown.

V and J are TRBV20-1 and TRBJ2-1, with 14 bases identical to TRBD2. This clonotype was sampled from a man between 25 and 39 years old in good health. Sequencing used blood. The CDR3 DNA sequence: TGCAGTGCTAGAGGGACTAGCGGGGGGATACCCGGGAATGAGCAGTTCTTC. Its protein is CSARGTSGGIPGNEQFF.